Detailed here is one T cell receptor (beta chain). The target antigen is unknown. The data were obtained in a study of cytomegalovirus exposure and HLA in healthy donors. Study details: The roughly 700 first-cohort repertoires and the approximately 110 validation repertoires shared the same platform, a later analysis reported.

Study conclusions and caveats: There were around 160 TCR beta chains listed as cytomegalovirus-associated. The classifier, whose performance was assessed in both the original and validation cohorts, reportedly diagnosed cytomegalovirus status with high specificity and sensitivity. Rarity characterized most TCR sequences, yet some public TCRs appeared in many donors.

TCRdb's table, derived via immunoSEQ multiplex PCR, lists solely in-frame clones and lacks some. The data contain roughly 80,000 clones, roughly 94% of them seen just once; the ten biggest clones take up more than 3%. Per germline, CDR1 LNHDA and CDR2 SQIVND (reference sequence). This CDR3 is built from 16 residues. V lost 3 bases to trimming and J lost 7 bases, with 18 bases between them. The source of this sequence is a woman between 18 and 29 years old in good health and CMV-seropositive. The genes are TRBV19 and TRBJ1-4; no clear D gene. Sequencing was done on a sample of PBMCs. DNA of the CDR3: TGTGCCAGTAGTATCGTCCAAGTGTCTTCGGTTGAAAAACTGTTTTTT. As protein: CASSIVQVSSVEKLFF.